These 2 T cell receptor beta chains came from one sample sequenced in a study of brain T cells in children with intractable seizures. Sequencing used immunoSEQ multiplex PCR; TCRdb keeps in-frame clones, though not all of them. The sample yields about 120,000 clones, 90% to 95% seen once. The starting material was peripheral blood, obtained at surgery. The receptors derive from a boy in the first two years of life with hemimegalencephaly and intractable seizures.

This rearrangement joins TRBV27 to TRBJ2-5; 8 nucleotides match TRBD2. Germline V gene lookup returns CDR1 MNHEY and CDR2 SMNVEV (reference sequence). V shed 0 bases and J 5 bases; nucleotides not matched to a gene: 8. The CDR3 runs to 16 residues. The CDR3 is CASSLSAGGARETQYF. The CDR3 DNA reads as TGTGCCAGCAGTTTATCCGCCGGGGGGGCGCGGGAGACCCAGTACTTC.

This chain joins TRBV5-1 and TRBJ2-1; 8 positions match TRBD2. The CDR3 runs to 19 residues. Unmatched junction bases numbered 15, after V lost 3 bases and J lost 1 base. Germline V gene data show CDR1 as SGHRS and CDR2 as YFSETQ. CDR3 bases: TGCGCCAGCAGCTCTGAGCGGGAGCGAGGCCCAAGGTCCTACAATGAGCAGTTCTTC. It encodes CASSSERERGPRSYNEQFF.